One T cell receptor beta chain is described in this entry. What it binds is not known. V lost 2 bases and J lost 2, with 10 bases in between. The CDR3 consists of 14 residues. Germline CDR1 GTSNPN, CDR2 SVGIG (reference sequence). Sequenced by immunoSEQ multiplex PCR; TCRdb stores in-frame clones only, minus some. Of some 150,000 clones in the sample, around 88% were seen once. The source of the sample is a study of T cell responses to AZD1222 COVID-19 vaccine. Study background: Pooled samples include second doses given at about 4 or 12 weeks.

Study results and limitations: A reported finding is that nearly half of spike-specific TCRs target unmutated variant regions. Spike as a whole was targeted by vaccine-associated CD4 TCRs, dominant at 160-218 and 743-854. No repertoire was sampled before or during the peak T cell response, only after it.

This chain connects TRBV30 to TRBJ1-5; no definite D call. The sample in question was peripheral blood, obtained on day 0 of AZD1222 vaccination. The source of this sequence is an adult in good health. The CDR3 coding sequence is TGTGCCTGGAGTTGGAGAACCGGCAATCAGCCCCAGCATTTT. Protein product: CAWSWRTGNQPQHF.